The source of this T cell receptor (beta chain) is a study of cytomegalovirus exposure and HLA in healthy donors. This CDR3 comprises 16 residues. Germline loops: CDR1 SQVTM, CDR2 ANQGSEA. The PCR made use of 60 Vbeta and 13 Jbeta primers. Sequencing was performed with immunoSEQ multiplex PCR; in TCRdb, only in-frame clones are kept and a portion is missing. Of a few hundred thousand clones detected, 80% to 90% appear once; the ten largest clones hold 2% to 2.5%. Study-wide results and limits: A later analysis reportedly found fewer N-insertions in an Asian-associated ancestry cluster than the approximately 700-donor mean. Trimming of TCR beta V- and J-genes showed a link, identified in a later analysis, to a missense DCLRE1C variant. As was reported, the classifier diagnosed cytomegalovirus status with high specificity and sensitivity.

With regard to this clone: Antigen: not known.

V usage is TRBV29-1 and J usage is TRBJ2-5; 8 positions match TRBD1. The end of the DNA is better explained by TRBJ2-7, so the J call may be wrong. This receptor was obtained from a woman in her thirties or forties in good health and CMV-seropositive. Sample: PBMCs. The CDR3 DNA reads TGCAGCGTTGAAGGAAGGGGGACAGGTGTCTCCTACGAGCAGTACTTC. Its translation is CSVEGRGTGVSYEQYF.